This T cell receptor (beta chain) was profiled in a study of cytomegalovirus exposure and HLA in healthy donors. Study-level information: Inside one of the first data releases sat roughly 80 million unique TCRs taken from HLA-typed donors.

The study's findings and limits: Presence/absence analyses assumed roughly uniform sequencing depth across donors. Researchers reported from a later analysis that most CMV-associated TCR beta chains appeared HLA-restricted.

The ends lost 3 bases at V and 6 bases at J; junction bases unmatched: 2. CDR3 size: 14 residues. Germline V gene sequence: CDR1 SGHRS, CDR2 YFSETQ. Use of 60 Vbeta and 13 Jbeta primers characterized the PCR. The method was immunoSEQ multiplex PCR; TCRdb's version includes in-frame clones alone and lacks a portion of them. The profile shows under 200,000 clones, approximately 67% of them singletons. Everyone who donated was a healthy bone marrow donor. A word on this clone: The antigen is unknown.

The clonotype was recovered from a young woman in good health and CMV-seropositive. The specimen was PBMCs. The rearrangement joins TRBV5-1 to TRBJ1-4; 10 bases agree with TRBD1. The CDR3 DNA is TGCGCCAGCAGCTCGACAGGGGGCGATGAAAAACTGTTTTTT. Its protein product is CASSSTGGDEKLFF.